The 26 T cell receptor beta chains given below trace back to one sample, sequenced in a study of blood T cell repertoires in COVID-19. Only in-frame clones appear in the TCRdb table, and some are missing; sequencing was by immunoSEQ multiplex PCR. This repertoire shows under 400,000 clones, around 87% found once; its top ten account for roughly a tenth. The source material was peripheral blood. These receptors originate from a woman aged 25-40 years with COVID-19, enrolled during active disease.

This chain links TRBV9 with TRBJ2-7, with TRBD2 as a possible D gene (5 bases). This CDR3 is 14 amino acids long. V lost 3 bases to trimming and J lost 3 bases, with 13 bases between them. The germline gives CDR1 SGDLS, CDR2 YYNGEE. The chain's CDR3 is CASSARGEGYEQYF. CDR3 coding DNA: TGTGCCAGCAGCGCAAGAGGTGAGGGCTACGAGCAGTACTTC.

The CDR3 loop is CASSYGNYEQYF. The CDR3 DNA reads TGTGCCAGCAGTTACGGGAACTACGAGCAGTACTTC. V usage is TRBV2 and J usage is TRBJ2-7, with D possibly matching TRBD2 (5 bases). CDR1 SNHLY and CDR2 FYNNEI come from the germline V gene. The CDR3 totals 12 residues. V was clipped by 5 bases and J by 3 bases, with 8 bases between them.

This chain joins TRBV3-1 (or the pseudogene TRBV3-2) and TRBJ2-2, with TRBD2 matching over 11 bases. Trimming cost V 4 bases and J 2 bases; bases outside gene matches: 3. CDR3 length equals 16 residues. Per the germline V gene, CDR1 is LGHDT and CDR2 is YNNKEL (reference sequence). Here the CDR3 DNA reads TGTGCCAGCAGCCCGACTAGCGGGGCTAACACCGGGGAGCTGTTTTTT. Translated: CASSPTSGANTGELFF.

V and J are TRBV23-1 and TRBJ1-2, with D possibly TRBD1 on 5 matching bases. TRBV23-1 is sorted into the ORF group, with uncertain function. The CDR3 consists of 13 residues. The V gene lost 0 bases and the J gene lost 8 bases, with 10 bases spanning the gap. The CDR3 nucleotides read TGCGCCAGCAGTCAATCGGGTCAGGGAGGCTACACCTTC. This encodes CASSQSGQGGYTF.

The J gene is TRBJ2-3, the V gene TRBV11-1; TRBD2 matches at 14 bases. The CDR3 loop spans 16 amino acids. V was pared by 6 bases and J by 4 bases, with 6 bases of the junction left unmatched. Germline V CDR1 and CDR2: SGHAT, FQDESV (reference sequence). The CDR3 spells CASRPGLAGVPDTQYF. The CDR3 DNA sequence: TGTGCCAGCAGACCGGGACTAGCGGGAGTCCCAGATACGCAGTATTTT.

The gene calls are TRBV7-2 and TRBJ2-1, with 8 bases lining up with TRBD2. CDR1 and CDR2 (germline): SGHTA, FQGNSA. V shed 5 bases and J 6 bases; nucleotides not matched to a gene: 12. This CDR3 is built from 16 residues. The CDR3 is CASSLWSGRARNEQFF. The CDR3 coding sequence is TGTGCCAGCAGCCTCTGGTCCGGGAGGGCCCGCAATGAGCAGTTCTTC.

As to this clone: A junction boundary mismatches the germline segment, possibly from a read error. The CDR3 bases are TGTGCCTGGAGTTGGGAGGGCTCGGCTGTCGATTTT. It specifies CAWSWEGSAVDF. The chain joins TRBV30 to TRBJ1-3; no firm D call. This CDR3 is 12 amino acids long. The germline gives CDR1 GTSNPN, CDR2 SVGIG (reference sequence). The entire variable domain, with the rest obtained from reference TRBV30 and TRBJ1-3, is as follows: SQTIHQWPATLVQPVGSPLSLECTVEGTSNPNLYWYRQAAGRGLQLLFYSVGIGQISSEVPQNLSASRPQDRQFILSSKKLLLSDSGFYLCAWSWEGSAVDFGEGSWLTVV.

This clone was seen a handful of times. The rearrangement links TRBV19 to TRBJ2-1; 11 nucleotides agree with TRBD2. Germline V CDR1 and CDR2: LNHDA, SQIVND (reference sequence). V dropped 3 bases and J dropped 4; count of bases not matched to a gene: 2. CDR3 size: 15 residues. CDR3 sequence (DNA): TGTGCCAGTAGTATTAGGACTAGCGGGTACAATGAGCAGTTCTTC. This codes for CASSIRTSGYNEQFF.

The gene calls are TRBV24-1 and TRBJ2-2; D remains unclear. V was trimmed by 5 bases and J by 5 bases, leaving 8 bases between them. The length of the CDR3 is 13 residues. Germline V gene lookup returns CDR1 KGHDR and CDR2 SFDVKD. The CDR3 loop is CATSASVTGELFF. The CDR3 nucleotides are TGTGCCACCAGTGCCAGCGTTACCGGGGAGCTGTTTTTT.

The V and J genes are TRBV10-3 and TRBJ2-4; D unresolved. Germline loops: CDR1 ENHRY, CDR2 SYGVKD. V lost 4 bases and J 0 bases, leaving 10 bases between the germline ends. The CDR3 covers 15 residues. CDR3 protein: CAISAVSIAKNIQYF. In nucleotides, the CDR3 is TGTGCCATCAGTGCGGTCTCTATAGCCAAAAACATTCAGTACTTC.

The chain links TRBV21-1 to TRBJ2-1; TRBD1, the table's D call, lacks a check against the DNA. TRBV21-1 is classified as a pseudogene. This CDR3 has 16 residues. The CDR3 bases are TGTGCCAGCAGCAAAGGCCGGGACAGGGATAGTGATGAGCAGTTCTTC. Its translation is CASSKGRDRDSDEQFF.

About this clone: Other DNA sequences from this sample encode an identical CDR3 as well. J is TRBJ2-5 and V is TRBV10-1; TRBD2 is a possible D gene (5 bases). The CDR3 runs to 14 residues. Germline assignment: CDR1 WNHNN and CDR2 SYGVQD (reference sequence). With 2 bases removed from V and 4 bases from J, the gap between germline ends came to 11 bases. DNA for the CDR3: TGCGCCAGCAGTGAGCAAGCAGGAGGAGAGACCCAGTACTTC. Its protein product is CASSEQAGGETQYF.

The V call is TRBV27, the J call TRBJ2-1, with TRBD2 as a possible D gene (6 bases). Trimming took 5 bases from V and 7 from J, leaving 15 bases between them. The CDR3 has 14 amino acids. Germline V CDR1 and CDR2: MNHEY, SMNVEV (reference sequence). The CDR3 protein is CASSRGGTENEQFF. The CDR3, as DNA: TGTGCCAGCAGTCGAGGTGGGACTGAGAATGAGCAGTTCTTC.

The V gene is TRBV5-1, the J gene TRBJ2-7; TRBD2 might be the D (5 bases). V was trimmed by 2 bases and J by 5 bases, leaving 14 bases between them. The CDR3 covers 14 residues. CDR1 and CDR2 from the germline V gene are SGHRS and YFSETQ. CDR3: CASSFKVGMDEQYF. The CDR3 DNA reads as TGCGCCAGCAGCTTCAAAGTCGGGATGGACGAGCAGTACTTC.

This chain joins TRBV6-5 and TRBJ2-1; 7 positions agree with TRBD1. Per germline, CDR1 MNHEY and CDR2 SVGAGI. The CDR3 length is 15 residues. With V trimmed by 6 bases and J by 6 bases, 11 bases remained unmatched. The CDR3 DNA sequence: TGTGCCAGCAGCCCGTGGGGACAGAACTTCAATGAGCAGTTCTTC. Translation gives CASSPWGQNFNEQFF.

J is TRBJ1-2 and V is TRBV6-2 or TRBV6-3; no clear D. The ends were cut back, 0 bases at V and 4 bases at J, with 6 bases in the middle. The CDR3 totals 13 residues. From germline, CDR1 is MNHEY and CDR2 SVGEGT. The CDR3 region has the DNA TGTGCCAGCAGTTACTCAGGAGGCTATGGCTACACCTTC. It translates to CASSYSGGYGYTF.

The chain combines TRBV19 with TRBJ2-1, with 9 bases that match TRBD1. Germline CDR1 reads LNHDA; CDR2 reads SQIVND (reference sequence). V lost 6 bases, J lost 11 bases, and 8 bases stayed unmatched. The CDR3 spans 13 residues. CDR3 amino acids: CASSRGQGRQQFF. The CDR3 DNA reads TGTGCCAGTAGCCGCGGACAGGGGAGACAGCAGTTCTTC.

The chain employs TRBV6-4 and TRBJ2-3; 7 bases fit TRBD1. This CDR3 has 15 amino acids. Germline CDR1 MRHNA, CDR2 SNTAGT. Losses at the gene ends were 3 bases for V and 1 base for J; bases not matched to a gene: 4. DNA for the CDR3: TGTGCCAGCAGTGATTCCGGACAGGGCACAGATACGCAGTATTTT. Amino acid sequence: CASSDSGQGTDTQYF.

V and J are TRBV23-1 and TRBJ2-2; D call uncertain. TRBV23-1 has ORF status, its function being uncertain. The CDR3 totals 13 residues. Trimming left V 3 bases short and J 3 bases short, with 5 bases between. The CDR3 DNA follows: TGCGCCAGCAGTCATGCAGACACCGGGGAGCTGTTTTTT. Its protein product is CASSHADTGELFF.

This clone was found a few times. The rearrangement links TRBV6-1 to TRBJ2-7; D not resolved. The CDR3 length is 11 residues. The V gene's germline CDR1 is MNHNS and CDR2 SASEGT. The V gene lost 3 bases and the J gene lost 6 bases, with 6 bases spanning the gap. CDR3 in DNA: TGTGCCAGCAGTGATACCGGCGAGCAGTACTTC. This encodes CASSDTGEQYF.

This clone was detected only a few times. The CDR3 region is CASSPRGAGGEQYF. In DNA, the CDR3 is TGTGCCAGCAGCCCGCGGGGTGCTGGCGGCGAGCAGTACTTC. This chain uses TRBV7-9 with TRBJ2-7; the D gene is possibly TRBD2 (6 bases). CDR3 length: 14 amino acids. Germline V lookup: CDR1 SEHNR, CDR2 FQNEAQ (reference sequence). Trimming removed 5 bases from V and 6 bases from J, with 17 bases in between.

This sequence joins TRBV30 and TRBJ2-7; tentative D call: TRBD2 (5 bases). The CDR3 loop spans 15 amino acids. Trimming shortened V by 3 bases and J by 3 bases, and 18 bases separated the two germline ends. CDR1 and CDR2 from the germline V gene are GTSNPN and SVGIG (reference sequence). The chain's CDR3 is CAWSARFRGSYEQYF. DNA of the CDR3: TGTGCCTGGAGCGCCCGTTTCCGGGGAAGCTACGAGCAGTACTTC.

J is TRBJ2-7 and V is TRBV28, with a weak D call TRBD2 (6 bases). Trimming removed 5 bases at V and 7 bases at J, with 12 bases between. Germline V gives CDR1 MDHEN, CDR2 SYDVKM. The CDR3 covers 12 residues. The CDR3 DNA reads TGTGCCAGCAGTCCTGACCGGGGGGAGCAGTACTTC. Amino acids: CASSPDRGEQYF.

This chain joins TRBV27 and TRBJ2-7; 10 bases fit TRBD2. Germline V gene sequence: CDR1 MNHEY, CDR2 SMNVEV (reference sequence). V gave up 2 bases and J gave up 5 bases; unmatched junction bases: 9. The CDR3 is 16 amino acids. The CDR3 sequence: CASSLTAGGRPHEQYF. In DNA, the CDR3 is TGTGCCAGCAGTTTAACAGCGGGAGGGCGTCCCCACGAGCAGTACTTC.

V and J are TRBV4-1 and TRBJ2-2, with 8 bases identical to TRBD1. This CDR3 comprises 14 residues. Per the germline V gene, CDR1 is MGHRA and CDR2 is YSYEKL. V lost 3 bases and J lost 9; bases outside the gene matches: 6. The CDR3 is CASSQAPGGWELFF. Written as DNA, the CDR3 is TGCGCCAGCAGCCAGGCCCCAGGGGGCTGGGAGCTGTTTTTT.

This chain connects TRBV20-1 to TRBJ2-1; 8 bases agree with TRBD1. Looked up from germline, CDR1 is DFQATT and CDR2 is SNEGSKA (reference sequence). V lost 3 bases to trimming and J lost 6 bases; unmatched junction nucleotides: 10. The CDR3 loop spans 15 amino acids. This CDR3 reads CSASPRQGMGNEQFF. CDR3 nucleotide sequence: TGCAGTGCTAGTCCCAGACAGGGGATGGGCAATGAGCAGTTCTTC.